This T cell receptor (beta chain) was sequenced for a study of beta chain features in type 1 diabetes. Across the study: Age, gender and cell yields were similar between patients and healthy donors. Overall study results and limits: HLA influence on TCRB rearrangement stayed unresolved here.

Sequenced material consisted of expressed TCRB transcripts (all of the isolated RNA was reverse transcribed). The protocol was immunoSEQ multiplex PCR, while the TCRdb copy is restricted to in-frame clones and leaves out a portion. In the table there are almost 350,000 clones, around 7.6% of which are singletons. V shed 0 bases and J 6 bases; nucleotides not matched to a gene: 6. This CDR3 is built from 14 residues. Germline V gives CDR1 SGHNT, CDR2 YYREEE (reference sequence). By way of CD45RO/CCR7/CD25/CD127/CD95/CD27, the CD4+ regulatory, stem cell-like memory, central memory and naive cells were sorted. A word on this clone: Its target is not known.

The V call is TRBV5-4, the J call TRBJ2-7, with TRBD1 matching over 7 bases. This sequence originates from a woman aged 18-30 years in good health. The specimen sequenced was central memory CD4+ T cells from blood. The CDR3 DNA reads TGTGCCAGCAGCTTGGACCGACAGGGATCCGAGCAGTACTTC. Amino acid sequence: CASSLDRQGSEQYF. The full variable domain, with the rest looked up from reference TRBV5-4 and TRBJ2-7, is ETGVTQSPTHLIKTRGQQVTLRCSSQSGHNTVSWYQQALGQGPQFIFQYYREEENGRGNFPPRFSGLQFPNYSSELNVNALELDDSALYLCASSLDRQGSEQYFGPGTRLTVT.